The clone carrying this T cell receptor (beta chain) was observed many times. Its specificity is unknown. Using its own MiXCR run on the reads, TCRdb lists one record per CDR3 protein. This repertoire shows fewer than 700,000 distinct CDR3 sequences, 24% found once; its top ten account for less than 9.5%. The V gene's germline CDR1 is MDHEN and CDR2 SYDVKM. There are 12 residues in the CDR3. V shed 3 bases and J shed 7 bases, with 9 bases lying between them. The data are from a study of T cell repertoires in cytomegalovirus infection. Whole-study results and caveats: Carriage of CMV together with the relevant HLA was identifiable through cumulative public TCR beta family frequency. It was HLA-C-restricted CMV-specific TCR beta clonotypes that dominated the response ex vivo.

The chain recombines TRBV28 with TRBJ1-1; unclear D gene. The sequencing input was CD8+ T cells from PBMCs. This TCR was recovered from a human donor in good health (CMV status not recorded). Some clones in this sample may be carry-over from other donors' samples. For the CDR3, the DNA is TGTGCCAGCAGTTTGTTGGGCGTTGAAGCTTTCTTT. It translates to CASSLLGVEAFF.